These 32 T cell receptor beta chains were all obtained from the same sample, sequenced in a study of Graves' ophthalmopathy and Graves' hyperthyroidism. Scientists amplified the TCR beta CDR3 regions from RNA transcripts. First-round RT-PCR with HTBI primers preceded a second-round multiplex PCR. Via MiXCR, TCRdb re-called the multiplex PCR reads, giving one row per CDR3 protein. The sample holds 650,000 to 900,000 distinct CDR3 sequences, around 40% seen once. Sequences were obtained from peripheral blood. The source is an adult man with Graves' ophthalmopathy.

The chain combines TRBV2 with TRBJ2-7; the D call may be TRBD1 or TRBD2 (5 bases each). Per germline, CDR1 SNHLY and CDR2 FYNNEI. Trimming pared 7 bases from V and 7 bases from J, leaving 17 bases between. The CDR3 spans 13 residues. The CDR3 coding sequence is TGTGCCAGCAACCAGGGAGCGGCCTGGGAGCAGTACTTC. As protein: CASNQGAAWEQYF.

The rearrangement links TRBV19 to TRBJ2-7; D perhaps matches TRBD1 (6 bases). The V end was cut by 2 bases, the J end by 0 bases, with 11 bases between. The CDR3 sequence is 15 residues long. The germline CDR1 and CDR2 sequences are LNHDA and SQIVND (reference sequence). The CDR3 reads CASSIQGTGSYEQYF. The DNA for the CDR3 is TGTGCCAGTAGTATACAGGGGACGGGCTCCTACGAGCAGTACTTC.

This clonotype came up a few times. The chain carries TRBV7-9 and TRBJ2-3; TRBD1 might be the D (6 bases). Trimming pared 1 base from V and 6 bases from J, leaving 11 bases between. CDR1 and CDR2 from the germline V gene are SEHNR and FQNEAQ (reference sequence). CDR3 size: 14 residues. CDR3 DNA: TGTGCCAGCAGCTTAGAGACAGGACCGGATACGCAGTATTTT. Translated: CASSLETGPDTQYF.

CDR3 coding DNA: TGTGCCAGCAGCTCTCAGGGGGCAAAGGCTTTCTTT. This codes for CASSSQGAKAFF. The chain couples TRBV7-9 to TRBJ1-1; 8 bases line up with TRBD1. CDR1 and CDR2 (germline): SEHNR, FQNEAQ (reference sequence). The trim removed 4 bases at V and 11 bases at J, leaving 6 bases unmatched. The CDR3 is 12 residues long.

The chain joins TRBV25-1 to TRBJ1-2; the D gene is possibly TRBD1 (6 bases). The CDR3 is made up of 13 amino acids. Looked up from germline, CDR1 is MGHDK and CDR2 is SYGVNS. Trimming removed 5 bases from V and 8 bases from J, with 15 bases in between. CDR3: CASSPTTGRGYTF. Written as DNA, the CDR3 is TGTGCCAGCAGTCCGACTACAGGGAGGGGCTACACCTTC.

The V and J genes are TRBV6-6 and TRBJ2-5; TRBD2 matches 9 bases. The J segment lost 10 bases and the V segment lost 0 bases, leaving 0 bases of the junction unmatched. CDR3 length: 12 amino acids. Germline V CDR1 and CDR2: MNHNY, SVGAGI (reference sequence). DNA for the CDR3: TGTGCCAGCAGTTACTCTAGCGGGAGCCAGTACTTC. Translating it yields CASSYSSGSQYF.

This clonotype was observed a handful of times. The rearrangement links TRBV2 to TRBJ1-2; D remains ambiguous. The V gene's germline CDR1 is SNHLY and CDR2 FYNNEI. The CDR3 is made up of 14 amino acids. Trimming cost V 4 bases and J 1 base, with 10 bases left between them. The chain's CDR3 is CASSVPGFNYGYTF. Here the CDR3 DNA reads TGTGCCAGCAGTGTCCCGGGATTTAACTATGGCTACACCTTC.

The chain joins TRBV25-1 to TRBJ1-6; D gene unclear. Between the trimmed V and J ends, which lost 5 bases and 2 bases, there was a span of 19 bases. The CDR3 runs 18 residues. Germline values: CDR1 MGHDK, CDR2 SYGVNS. The CDR3 nucleotides are TGTGCCAGCAGTTACCCACGGGAGTATAGCCCCTATAATTCACCCCTCCACTTT. Encoded protein: CASSYPREYSPYNSPLHF.

This clonotype was seen a handful of times. The chain has TRBV7-9 and TRBJ2-2; a weak D match, TRBD2 (6 bases). The germline gives CDR1 SEHNR, CDR2 FQNEAQ (reference sequence). V shed 6 bases and J shed 7 bases, with 15 bases lying between them. The CDR3 length is 14 residues. CDR3 protein: CASSYGGWGGELFF. CDR3 coding DNA: TGTGCCAGCAGTTACGGAGGGTGGGGCGGGGAGCTGTTTTTT.

This clonotype showed up just a few times. A read error may explain this, as a much larger clone is one base away. The rearrangement uses TRBV7-9 and TRBJ1-6; D remains ambiguous. The CDR3 loop spans 14 amino acids. Per germline, CDR1 SEHNR and CDR2 FQNEAQ (reference sequence). V lost 1 base, J lost 7 bases, and 8 bases lay in between. CDR3 loop: CASSLGSNNSPLHF. The DNA of the CDR3 is TGTGCCAGCAGCTTAGGCAGCAACAATTCACCCCTCCACTTT. The full variable domain, rest sourced from reference TRBV7-9 and TRBJ1-6, is DTGVSQNPRHKITKRGQNVTFRCDPISEHNRLYWYRQTLGQGPEFLTYFQNEAQLEKSRLLSDRFSAERPKGSFSTLEIQRTEQGDSAMYLCASSLGSNNSPLHFGNGTRLTVT.

The table lists this clonotype with a few counts. J is TRBJ1-3 and V is TRBV5-6, with D possibly matching TRBD1 (6 bases). The germline CDR1 and CDR2 sequences are SGHDT and YYEEEE. The CDR3 has 14 amino acids. V was cut by 4 bases and J by 4 bases, with 12 bases left in between. The CDR3 spells CASSPRTEGNTIYF. The CDR3 DNA follows: TGTGCCAGCAGCCCACGGACAGAAGGAAACACCATATATTTT. The entire variable domain, with the rest obtained from reference TRBV5-6 and TRBJ1-3, is as follows: DAGVTQSPTHLIKTRGQQVTLRCSPKSGHDTVSWYQQALGQGPQFIFQYYEEEERQRGNFPDRFSGHQFPNYSSELNVNALLLGDSALYLCASSPRTEGNTIYFGEGSWLTVV.

The rearrangement links TRBV10-3 to TRBJ1-2; possible D gene TRBD1, 5 bases. Trimming removed 8 bases from V and 3 bases from J, with 13 bases in between. There are 13 residues in the CDR3. Per germline, CDR1 ENHRY and CDR2 SYGVKD. The CDR3 sequence: CAIAGTAHYGYTF. The CDR3 region has the DNA TGTGCCATCGCCGGGACGGCGCACTATGGCTACACCTTC.

The chain links TRBV4-2 to TRBJ2-7; no firm D call. The CDR3 runs 13 residues. Germline V lookup: CDR1 LGHNA, CDR2 YNFKEQ. V lost 2 bases and J 3 bases, leaving 8 bases between the germline ends. The CDR3: CASSQSQNYEQYF. DNA of the CDR3: TGTGCCAGCAGCCAAAGTCAAAACTACGAGCAGTACTTC.

This clonotype was seen a few times. The V call is TRBV12-3 or TRBV12-4, the J call TRBJ2-7, with D unclear. The CDR3 contains 14 residues. Trimming cost V 6 bases and J 0 bases, with 12 bases left between them. The CDR3 DNA reads as TGTGCCAGCAGATTCCGGGTCAGCTCCTACGAGCAGTACTTC. This translates into CASRFRVSSYEQYF.

The chain carries TRBV29-1 and TRBJ1-5; TRBD1 agrees at 7 bases. The CDR3 covers 14 residues. Trimming took 6 bases from V and 11 from J; bases not matched to a gene: 16. Germline CDR1 reads SQVTM; CDR2 reads ANQGSEA. The CDR3 DNA is TGCAGCGTCTGCAGGGGGGGCGACCAAGAGACCCAGCATTTT. Translated, it gives CSVCRGGDQETQHF.

The chain is built from TRBV9 and TRBJ2-2; TRBD1 might be the D (6 bases). The V gene's germline CDR1 is SGDLS and CDR2 YYNGEE. The CDR3 extends over 15 amino acids. The germline V and J ends were trimmed by 4 bases and 6 bases, with 16 bases remaining between them. CDR3 nucleotides: TGTGCCAGCAGCACGAGGACAGTCACGTCCGGGGAGCTGTTTTTT. Its protein is CASSTRTVTSGELFF.

This clonotype was seen a few times. Just one base apart from a much larger clone, this may be a read error. The chain carries TRBV29-1 and TRBJ2-5, with D maybe TRBD2 (6 bases). Deletions cut 4 bases from V and 6 bases from J, with 21 bases between. This CDR3 spans 15 amino acids. The germline V gene encodes CDR1 SQVTM and CDR2 ANQGSEA. The CDR3 sequence is CSVVGTRGNVKTQYF. In DNA form, the CDR3 reads TGCAGCGTTGTAGGGACTCGGGGGAACGTGAAGACCCAGTACTTC.

The chain is built from TRBV19 and TRBJ2-2; 8 positions agree with TRBD1. The germline CDR1 and CDR2 sequences are LNHDA and SQIVND (reference sequence). CDR3 size: 15 residues. Trimming took 3 bases from V and 4 from J; bases not matched to a gene: 4. As DNA, the CDR3 is TGTGCCAGTAGTATGACCGGGACAGGCACCGGGGAGCTGTTTTTT. It codes for CASSMTGTGTGELFF.

V usage is TRBV10-3 and J usage is TRBJ1-2; no clear D gene. The CDR3 has 14 residues. Germline-derived CDR1 and CDR2 are ENHRY and SYGVKD. The V end lost 2 bases, the J end lost 4 bases, and 11 bases lay between the germline ends. The CDR3 DNA sequence: TGTGCCATCAGTGAGCGTAGGAGGTCCTATGGCTACACCTTC. It specifies CAISERRRSYGYTF.

At least ten counts were recorded for this clonotype. The V gene is TRBV13, the J gene TRBJ2-7; the D gene is possibly TRBD1 (6 bases). The CDR3 is 14 amino acids. CDR1 is PRHDT, CDR2 FYEKMQ, per germline (reference sequence). V shed 7 bases and J shed 2 bases, with 15 bases lying between them. The CDR3 is CASTSGRGTYEQYF. CDR3 coding DNA: TGTGCCAGCACGTCTGGTAGGGGGACCTACGAGCAGTACTTC.

The V gene is TRBV7-9, the J gene TRBJ2-6; tentative D call: TRBD1 (6 bases). From germline, CDR1 is SEHNR and CDR2 FQNEAQ (reference sequence). V dropped 5 bases and J dropped 4 bases, with 12 bases sitting between them. The CDR3 covers 15 residues. The CDR3 sequence is CASSPRGQGANVLTF. CDR3 nucleotide sequence: TGTGCCAGCAGCCCCCGCGGACAGGGGGCCAACGTCCTGACTTTC.

This sequence joins TRBV7-9 and TRBJ2-5; 8 bases fit TRBD2. Germline lookup yields CDR1 SEHNR and CDR2 FQNEAQ (reference sequence). The CDR3 consists of 16 residues. CDR3 amino acids: CATAQGSGVLQETQYF. The CDR3 nucleotides are TGTGCAACAGCCCAAGGTAGCGGGGTATTACAAGAGACCCAGTACTTC.

This chain links TRBV2 with TRBJ2-2, with a possible D match to TRBD1 (5 bases). The CDR3 is 16 residues long. With 5 bases removed from V and 0 bases from J, the gap between germline ends came to 13 bases. CDR1 and CDR2 (germline): SNHLY, FYNNEI. The CDR3 spells CASSQRQPPNTGELFF. For the CDR3, the DNA is TGTGCCAGCAGTCAGCGACAGCCACCGAACACCGGGGAGCTGTTTTTT.

The chain employs TRBV4-2 and TRBJ2-7; TRBD2 might be the D (6 bases). This CDR3 is built from 17 residues. Trimming took 0 bases from V and 6 from J, leaving 21 bases between them. Looked up from germline, CDR1 is LGHNA and CDR2 is YNFKEQ. The CDR3 DNA reads as TGTGCCAGCAGCCAAGATTTAAGGCTAGCGATTCCTTCCGAGCAGTACTTC. This sequence encodes CASSQDLRLAIPSEQYF.

In this sample, this clonotype turned up once. The CDR3 sequence: CSARDTGEEKLFF. DNA for the CDR3: TGCAGTGCTAGAGATACAGGGGAAGAAAAACTGTTTTTT. J is TRBJ1-4 and V is TRBV20-1, with 7 bases that match TRBD1. This CDR3 contains 13 residues. The germline CDR1 and CDR2 sequences are DFQATT and SNEGSKA (reference sequence). Losses at the gene ends were 0 bases for V and 8 bases for J; bases not matched to a gene: 3.

There are many counts of this clonotype. Here the CDR3 DNA reads TGTGCCACCAGCGAGGTATATATTGGGCAGCCCCAGCATTTT. Its protein is CATSEVYIGQPQHF. The chain combines TRBV15 with TRBJ1-5; D unclear. This CDR3 is built from 14 residues. CDR1 and CDR2 from the germline V gene are LNHNV and YYDKDF (reference sequence). Deletions cut 5 bases from V and 7 bases from J, with 15 bases between.

This clonotype has just a few counts. This chain connects TRBV9 to TRBJ2-5; 8 nucleotides match TRBD2. The V gene's germline CDR1 is SGDLS and CDR2 YYNGEE. This CDR3 spans 16 amino acids. Losses at the gene ends were 0 bases for V and 5 bases for J; bases not matched to a gene: 9. DNA of the CDR3: TGTGCCAGCAGCGTAGATTCGGGGGGGGCCCGGGAGACCCAGTACTTC. Its protein is CASSVDSGGARETQYF.

The chain employs TRBV4-3 and TRBJ2-7; D not certain. Trimming shortened V by 1 base and J by 5 bases, and 9 bases separated the two germline ends. This CDR3 spans 13 amino acids. The germline gives CDR1 LGHNA, CDR2 YSLEER. CDR3 nucleotide sequence: TGCGCCAGCAGCCAAGTGGTGGTACACGAGCAGTACTTC. It is translated as CASSQVVVHEQYF.

J is TRBJ1-1 and V is TRBV30; D is uncertain. Germline V lookup: CDR1 GTSNPN, CDR2 SVGIG (reference sequence). Trimming pared 8 bases from V and 4 bases from J, leaving 17 bases between. This CDR3 contains 13 residues. The CDR3 DNA follows: TGTGCCGTAAAACGACACCCGGGCACTGAAGCTTTCTTT. This sequence encodes CAVKRHPGTEAFF.

The table lists this clonotype with a few counts. The chain is built from TRBV7-9 and TRBJ2-2; D may be TRBD1 (6 bases). CDR3 length: 15 residues. V was shortened by 10 bases and J by 0 bases, with 15 bases between the two germline ends. The germline CDR1 and CDR2 sequences are SEHNR and FQNEAQ (reference sequence). This chain's CDR3 is CATSDGTTNTGELFF. CDR3 coding DNA: TGTGCCACCTCGGACGGGACAACGAACACCGGGGAGCTGTTTTTT.

The chain combines TRBV12-3 or TRBV12-4 with TRBJ2-2, with TRBD2 identical over 14 bases. Unmatched junction bases numbered 10, after V lost 0 bases and J lost 7 bases. The CDR3 is made up of 19 amino acids. DNA of the CDR3: TGTGCCAGCAGTTTAGCGCTTCTAACCGGGACTAGCGGGAGCGGGGAGCTGTTTTTT. Protein: CASSLALLTGTSGSGELFF.

The chain links TRBV25-1 to TRBJ1-1, with D maybe TRBD1 (5 bases). Germline-derived CDR1 and CDR2 are MGHDK and SYGVNS. Trimming stripped 3 bases from V and 5 bases from J, with 16 bases between. This CDR3 has 15 amino acids. The DNA for the CDR3 is TGTGCCAGCAGTGATAGTGCCGGGGGGAGGACTGAAGCTTTCTTT. This gives the protein CASSDSAGGRTEAFF.